The clone carrying this T cell receptor (beta chain) was picked up a small number of times. The antigen is undetermined. TCRdb analysed the 5' RACE reads with MiXCR anew, one entry per CDR3 protein. The table has some 310,000 distinct CDR3 sequences, around a fifth seen once. The data originate from a study of T-cell memory formation after mild COVID-19. Turning to the study itself: For the most part, TCR clusters were specific to one donor.

Study-level results: CD4+ contracting clones were found mainly in CM and EM, and CD8+ ones in EMRA. Whereas later expanders leaned CD4+, clones contracting day 15 to 85 showed a balanced CD4/CD8 makeup.

Material for sequencing was PBMCs or a T cell subset sorted from them (not recorded which). The receptor comes from a man younger than 30 who had mild COVID-19 (a few samples of this study predate the infection). Cell type and time point are not known.

The CDR3 here is CASSQGGLAKNIQYF. The DNA for the CDR3 is TGCGCCAGCAGCCAAGGGGGACTAGCCAAAAACATTCAGTACTTC. The chain couples TRBV4-3 to TRBJ2-4, with D tentatively TRBD2 (6 bases). Trimming cost V 1 base and J 0 bases, with 7 bases left between them. The length of the CDR3 is 15 residues. CDR1 and CDR2 from the germline V gene are LGHNA and YSLEER.